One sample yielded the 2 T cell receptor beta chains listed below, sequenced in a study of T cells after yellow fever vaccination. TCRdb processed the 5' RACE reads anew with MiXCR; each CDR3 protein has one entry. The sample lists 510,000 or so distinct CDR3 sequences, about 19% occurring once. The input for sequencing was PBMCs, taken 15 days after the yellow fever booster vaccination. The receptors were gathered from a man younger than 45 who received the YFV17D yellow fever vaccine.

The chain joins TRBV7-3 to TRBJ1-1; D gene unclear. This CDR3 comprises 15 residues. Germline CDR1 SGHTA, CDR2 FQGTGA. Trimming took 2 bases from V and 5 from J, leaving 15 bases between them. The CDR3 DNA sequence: TGTGCCAGCAGCTTATCTCTGGAAGTGGGTACTGAAGCTTTCTTT. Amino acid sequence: CASSLSLEVGTEAFF.

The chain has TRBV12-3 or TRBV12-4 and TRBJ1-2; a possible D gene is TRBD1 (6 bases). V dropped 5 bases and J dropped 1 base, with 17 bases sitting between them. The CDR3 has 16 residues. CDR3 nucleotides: TGTGCCAGCAGTCTCGCCGGGACAAGGAATAACTATGGCTACACCTTC. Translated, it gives CASSLAGTRNNYGYTF.